The clone carrying this TCR beta chain came up many times. Antigen: not known. The entry originates in a study of response to subunit inactivated influenza vaccine. The CDR3 sequence is 17 residues long. V dropped 0 bases and J dropped 5; count of bases not matched to a gene: 6. CDR1 MNHEY and CDR2 SVGAGI come from the germline V gene. Study-level findings and limits: Few new T cells, the authors suggested, are recruited by each seasonal influenza vaccination.

From the RT-PCR reads, TCRdb called clonotypes with MiXCR, one entry per CDR3 protein. The data show over 450,000 distinct CDR3 sequences, 10% to 15% seen once. This sequence was found in a man aged 50-59 years who received an inactivated influenza vaccine. V gene TRBV6-5 combines with J gene TRBJ2-2; TRBD1 matches at 10 bases. The material was PBMCs from blood, obtained roughly 48 days after vaccination. The CDR3: CASSYSMTGGWTGELFF. For the CDR3, the DNA is TGTGCCAGCAGTTACTCGATGACAGGGGGCTGGACCGGGGAGCTGTTTTTT.